These 2 T cell receptor beta chains came from one sample sequenced in a study of T cells in Graves' hyperthyroidism and ophthalmopathy. From RNA transcripts, TCR beta CDR3 regions were amplified. First-round RT-PCR with HTBI primers amplified the TCR CDR3 region. TCRdb used MiXCR to reprocess the multiplex PCR reads, holding one entry per CDR3 protein. Among about 570,000 distinct CDR3 sequences listed, about 43% were seen once. Specimen: peripheral blood or thyroid tissue (not recorded which). The receptors were sampled from an adult woman with Graves' disease, either hyperthyroidism or ophthalmopathy (not recorded which).

This rearrangement joins TRBV29-1 to TRBJ1-1; no reliable D call. This CDR3 region has 14 residues. Germline V CDR1 and CDR2: SQVTM, ANQGSEA. V was cut by 3 bases and J by 0 bases, with 11 bases left in between. Here the CDR3 DNA reads TGCAGCGTTGACGGTACTCCCCTGAACACTGAAGCTTTCTTT. The encoded protein is CSVDGTPLNTEAFF. The variable domain in full, with the rest retrieved from reference TRBV29-1 and TRBJ1-1, is SAVISQKPSRDICQRGTSLTIQCQVDSQVTMMFWYRQQPGQSLTLIATANQGSEATYESGFVIDKFPISRPNLTFSTLTVSNMSPEDSSIYLCSVDGTPLNTEAFFGQGTRLTVV.

This clonotype was detected ten times or more. This chain links TRBV20-1 with TRBJ1-6; D not certain. V shed 0 bases and J shed 10 bases, with 10 bases lying between them. Germline CDR1 DFQATT, CDR2 SNEGSKA (reference sequence). The CDR3 covers 13 residues. The CDR3 sequence is CSARDRNWSPLHF. DNA of the CDR3: TGCAGTGCTAGAGATAGGAATTGGTCACCCCTCCACTTT.